Below are 26 T cell receptor beta chains sequenced from a single sample in a study of naive and memory T cell subsets. A UMI-containing oligonucleotide was joined by 3' ligation to the TCR cDNA template. The SP2 primer and nested alpha and beta constant region primers amplified ligated cDNA in four rounds. MiXCR, run by TCRdb on the 5' RACE reads, gives a single entry per CDR3 protein. In the table there are roughly 48,000 distinct CDR3 sequences, about 4.8% of which are singletons. The receptors come from a female donor in good health.

This clonotype was recorded many times. V is TRBV6-2 or TRBV6-3 and J is TRBJ2-2; 7 nucleotides line up with TRBD1. Unmatched junction bases numbered 4, after V lost 2 bases and J lost 4 bases. This CDR3 contains 15 residues. Germline V lookup: CDR1 MNHEY, CDR2 SVGEGT. CDR3 protein: CASSYGRGSTGELFF. CDR3 nucleotides: TGTGCCAGCAGTTACGGCAGGGGGTCCACCGGGGAGCTGTTTTTT.

This clonotype was detected only a few times. This chain uses TRBV28 with TRBJ2-3; TRBD1 aligns across 11 bases. The CDR3 covers 14 residues. Germline values: CDR1 MDHEN, CDR2 SYDVKM. The trim removed 6 bases at V and 4 bases at J, leaving 3 bases unmatched. The CDR3 loop is CASSSGQGADTQYF. The CDR3, as DNA: TGTGCCAGCAGCTCGGGACAGGGGGCAGATACGCAGTATTTT.

Ten or more counts support this clonotype. The chain has TRBV10-3 and TRBJ2-3; D unclear. The CDR3 contains 15 residues. The V end was cut by 0 bases, the J end by 2 bases, with 9 bases between. CDR1 and CDR2 from the germline V gene are ENHRY and SYGVKD. For the CDR3, the DNA is TGTGCCATCAGTGAGTCCGGACGAGACACAGATACGCAGTATTTT. Protein sequence: CAISESGRDTDTQYF.

The table lists this clonotype with many counts. The rearrangement uses TRBV6-5 and TRBJ2-7, with a tentative D call TRBD2 (6 bases). V was trimmed by 5 bases and J by 0 bases, leaving 14 bases between them. Germline V CDR1 and CDR2: MNHEY, SVGAGI. CDR3 length equals 15 residues. The CDR3 coding sequence is TGTGCCAGCAGTCCCCTCGCGGGGAGCTCCTACGAGCAGTACTTC. Protein sequence: CASSPLAGSSYEQYF.

This clonotype appeared many times. This chain uses TRBV6-2 or TRBV6-3 with TRBJ2-3, with 13 bases that match TRBD2. Germline loops: CDR1 MNHEY, CDR2 SVGEGT. Germline trimming cut 6 bases from V and 4 bases from J; bases unmatched to any gene: 7. The CDR3 covers 16 residues. As DNA, the CDR3 is TGTGCCAGCAGACCTTCCGGACTAGCGGGGGCAGATACGCAGTATTTT. Protein sequence: CASRPSGLAGADTQYF.

In its sample, this clonotype was seen many times. V gene TRBV7-8 combines with J gene TRBJ2-3; D remains ambiguous. The CDR3 length is 16 residues. V dropped 0 bases and J dropped 1 base, with 11 bases sitting between them. The germline CDR1 and CDR2 sequences are SGHVS and FQNEAQ. For the CDR3, the DNA is TGTGCCAGCAGCTTAGCCTGGGGTCGGGGCACAGATACGCAGTATTTT. Translation: CASSLAWGRGTDTQYF.

This clonotype was seen at least ten times. This chain connects TRBV12-3 or TRBV12-4 to TRBJ2-5, with 10 bases that match TRBD2. The ends lost 3 bases at V and 5 bases at J; junction bases unmatched: 15. The CDR3 runs 18 residues. The chain's CDR3 is CASSFGNEREGSFETQYF. CDR3 sequence (DNA): TGTGCCAGCAGTTTCGGCAACGAGCGGGAGGGATCTTTCGAGACCCAGTACTTC.

Concerning this clonotype itself: A single base separates this from a much larger clone, so it may be a read error. The V gene is TRBV11-1, the J gene TRBJ2-7; D perhaps matches TRBD2 (8 bases). Germline assignment: CDR1 SGHAT and CDR2 FQDESV (reference sequence). The CDR3 consists of 14 residues. The CDR3 bases are TGTGACAGCAGCTTAGCGGGACAGTCCTACGAGCAGTACTTC. Its protein product is CDSSLAGQSYEQYF.

This clonotype was seen repeatedly, ten times or more. The rearrangement joins TRBV6-2 or TRBV6-3 to TRBJ1-1; the match to TRBD1 covers 7 bases. The CDR3 spans 13 residues. V dropped 5 bases and J dropped 3; count of bases not matched to a gene: 3. CDR1 MNHEY and CDR2 SVGEGT come from the germline V gene. The CDR3 region is CASSRQGDTEAFF. CDR3 bases: TGTGCCAGCAGTCGACAGGGAGACACTGAAGCTTTCTTT.

In this sample, this clonotype turned up many times. The rearrangement links TRBV29-1 to TRBJ2-7, with D perhaps TRBD1 (5 bases). Germline V CDR1 and CDR2: SQVTM, ANQGSEA. Trimming left V 2 bases short and J 4 bases short, with 12 bases between. This CDR3 has 13 amino acids. CDR3 in amino acids: CSVETRKGYEQYF. As DNA, the CDR3 is TGCAGCGTTGAAACCCGGAAGGGGTACGAGCAGTACTTC.

The chain combines TRBV7-2 with TRBJ2-4; 7 bases fit TRBD1. The CDR3 consists of 14 residues. V trimming: 3 bases; J trimming: 8 bases; junction bases outside the gene matches: 7. Germline CDR1 and CDR2: SGHTA and FQGNSA. CDR3 coding DNA: TGTGCCAGCAGCTTTAGGGGACAGCGAGACATTCAGTACTTC. The encoded protein is CASSFRGQRDIQYF.

This clonotype was recorded many times. The J gene is TRBJ2-1, the V gene TRBV7-3; 10 bases align to TRBD2. Trimming removed 2 bases from V and 5 bases from J; junction bases left unmatched: 12. Germline V lookup: CDR1 SGHTA, CDR2 FQGTGA. The CDR3 is 18 amino acids. This CDR3 reads CASSLGVRAGLANNEQFF. The DNA of the CDR3 is TGTGCCAGCAGCTTAGGAGTTAGGGCGGGACTAGCGAACAATGAGCAGTTCTTC.

In this sample, this clonotype turned up many times. The chain employs TRBV30 and TRBJ2-1; 9 bases match TRBD2. Losses at the gene ends were 4 bases for V and 7 bases for J; bases not matched to a gene: 14. CDR3 length: 16 amino acids. CDR1 and CDR2 (germline): GTSNPN, SVGIG (reference sequence). CDR3 nucleotide sequence: TGTGCCTGGATTGGGACTAGCCCCTGGGGGGGGAATGAGCAGTTCTTC. It codes for CAWIGTSPWGGNEQFF.

This clonotype was recorded many times. This chain joins TRBV28 and TRBJ1-2; D unclear. Looked up from germline, CDR1 is MDHEN and CDR2 is SYDVKM. Trimming stripped 8 bases from V and 4 bases from J, with 17 bases between. There are 14 residues in the CDR3. CDR3 in amino acids: CASEGPGSGYGYTF. The CDR3 coding sequence is TGTGCCAGCGAAGGCCCCGGATCGGGCTATGGCTACACCTTC.

This clonotype was seen many times. The chain combines TRBV20-1 with TRBJ2-3; TRBD2 aligns across 11 bases. CDR1 and CDR2 from the germline V gene are DFQATT and SNEGSKA (reference sequence). V lost 0 bases, J lost 4 bases, and 6 bases stayed unmatched. CDR3 length equals 16 residues. CDR3: CSARDRLAGGADTQYF. The CDR3 DNA reads as TGCAGTGCTAGAGATCGGCTAGCGGGAGGTGCAGATACGCAGTATTTT.

This clonotype was seen at least ten times. The DNA for the CDR3 is TGTGCCAGCAGCCGGTATAGCGGGATTAGCTCCTACAATGAGCAGTTCTTC. The encoded protein is CASSRYSGISSYNEQFF. V usage is TRBV7-9 and J usage is TRBJ2-1; TRBD2 agrees at 8 bases. This CDR3 spans 17 amino acids. From germline, CDR1 is SEHNR and CDR2 FQNEAQ (reference sequence). The V segment lost 5 bases and the J segment 0 bases; nucleotides outside the gene matches: 9.

This clonotype was seen ten or more times. The chain links TRBV19 to TRBJ1-1; perhaps TRBD1 as D (6 bases). The CDR3 has 14 residues. Germline V gives CDR1 LNHDA, CDR2 SQIVND (reference sequence). The V gene lost 3 bases and the J gene lost 8 bases, with 16 bases spanning the gap. This chain's CDR3 is CASSMGGLPGEAFF. CDR3 nucleotide sequence: TGTGCCAGTAGTATGGGGGGCCTACCTGGAGAAGCTTTCTTT.

The rearrangement links TRBV12-3 or TRBV12-4 to TRBJ2-7, with D uncertain. The CDR3 is 12 residues long. V lost 4 bases to trimming and J lost 4 bases, with 8 bases between them. DNA for the CDR3: TGTGCCAGCAGTTCGGGTCCTTACGAGCAGTACTTC. Protein product: CASSSGPYEQYF.

This clonotype was seen repeatedly, ten times or more. The CDR3 region is CASSGTTGSYEQYF. CDR3 coding DNA: TGTGCCAGCAGCGGGACCACGGGTTCCTACGAGCAGTACTTC. V usage is TRBV3-1 and J usage is TRBJ2-7; D is possibly TRBD1 or TRBD2 (5 bases each). Germline CDR1 LGHDT, CDR2 YNNKEL (reference sequence). The CDR3 consists of 14 residues. Trimming removed 5 bases from V and 1 base from J, with 12 bases in between.

This clonotype occurred many times. The gene calls are TRBV5-1 and TRBJ2-7; 7 positions agree with TRBD1. The CDR3 has 14 amino acids. V was pared by 4 bases and J by 3 bases, with 7 bases of the junction left unmatched. The germline V gene has CDR1 SGHRS and CDR2 YFSETQ. The CDR3 DNA is TGCGCCAGCAGCACACAGGGGTTAGACTACGAGCAGTACTTC. This encodes CASSTQGLDYEQYF.

This clonotype was observed a few times. Germline and junction disagree at one end, which may indicate a read error. The gene calls are TRBV19 and TRBJ1-2; D unclear. The germline gives CDR1 LNHDA, CDR2 SQIVND (reference sequence). The CDR3 covers 12 residues. The CDR3 DNA follows: TGTGCCAGTAGTATAGGAGACTATGGCGACACCTTC. The encoded protein is CASSIGDYGDTF.

At least ten counts were recorded for this clonotype. The genes are TRBV6-6 and TRBJ2-7, with D possibly being TRBD1 (5 bases). The CDR3 is 12 amino acids. Trimming cost V 6 bases and J 4 bases, with 10 bases left between them. Germline V CDR1 and CDR2: MNHNY, SVGAGI (reference sequence). CDR3 amino acids: CASSTTAYEQYF. The CDR3 DNA sequence: TGTGCCAGCAGCACGACAGCTTACGAGCAGTACTTC.

This clonotype was recorded at least ten times. The chain couples TRBV12-3 or TRBV12-4 to TRBJ1-5, with D possibly TRBD1 on 5 matching bases. This CDR3 comprises 15 residues. The V end was cut by 0 bases, the J end by 4 bases, with 10 bases between. The CDR3 spells CASSLALTENQPQHF. The DNA of the CDR3 is TGTGCCAGCAGTTTAGCCCTGACAGAAAATCAGCCCCAGCATTTT.

This clonotype was counted ten times or more. The chain carries TRBV6-1 and TRBJ2-3, with 13 bases fitting TRBD2. Germline loops: CDR1 MNHNS, CDR2 SASEGT. V was pared by 4 bases and J by 6 bases, with 4 bases of the junction left unmatched. The CDR3 has 15 amino acids. The chain's CDR3 is CASSGLAGGRDTQYF. In DNA, the CDR3 is TGTGCCAGCAGTGGACTAGCGGGAGGTAGGGATACGCAGTATTTT.

This clonotype was found many times. The chain carries TRBV4-1 and TRBJ2-1, with TRBD1 matching 8 bases. The CDR3 contains 15 residues. In germline, CDR1 is MGHRA, CDR2 YSYEKL. With V trimmed by 7 bases and J by 5 bases, 10 bases remained unmatched. CDR3 in amino acids: CASTTAGGWDNEQFF. The CDR3 DNA sequence: TGCGCCAGCACGACGGCAGGGGGCTGGGACAATGAGCAGTTCTTC.

This clonotype was seen ten or more times. The chain links TRBV29-1 to TRBJ1-5, with a possible D match to TRBD1 (6 bases). CDR1 SQVTM and CDR2 ANQGSEA come from the germline V gene. The CDR3 runs 14 residues. Deletions cut 5 bases from V and 7 bases from J, with 18 bases between. The DNA for the CDR3 is TGCAGCGTTAACGGGGAACAGGGAGGACAGCCCCAGCATTTT. It codes for CSVNGEQGGQPQHF.